The following is a T cell receptor (beta chain) sequence with its context. This sample was taken from a study of Ad26.COV2.S vaccination and SARS-CoV-2 variants. The CDR3 has 13 amino acids. Trimming cost V 2 bases and J 5 bases, with 9 bases left between them. Germline V gives CDR1 GTSNPN, CDR2 SVGIG (reference sequence). Sequencing used immunoSEQ multiplex PCR; TCRdb keeps in-frame clones, though not all of them. This table holds approximately 460,000 clones, roughly nine tenths found once. The sample's treatment: roughly 19 received Ad26.COV2.S at low or high dose, single or two shots; 5 received placebo; per-sample allocation not given. Day 63 after the first vaccine or placebo injection was the time point for sampling.

The chain recombines TRBV30 with TRBJ2-2; unclear D gene. The source is a person between 18 and 60 years old who received the Ad26.COV2.S COVID-19 vaccine or a placebo. Material: peripheral blood, obtained in a trial of Ad26.COV2.S vaccine versus placebo. The DNA of the CDR3 is TGTGCCTGGAGTCCCACATTTACCGGGGAGCTGTTTTTT. Translating it yields CAWSPTFTGELFF.